This T cell receptor (beta chain) was obtained from a study of cytomegalovirus exposure and HLA in healthy donors. Germline lookup yields CDR1 SGHTA and CDR2 FQGTGA. The trim removed 5 bases at V and 5 bases at J, leaving 10 bases unmatched. The CDR3 loop spans 16 amino acids. The PCR employed 60 Vbeta primers together with 13 Jbeta primers. Clones were read by immunoSEQ multiplex PCR, and TCRdb kept only the in-frame ones, dropping some. The sample lists about 160,000 clones, around 80% occurring once. The receptor's source is a girl between 5 and 17 years old in good health and CMV-seropositive. The chain employs TRBV7-3 and TRBJ2-5; 11 nucleotides agree with TRBD2. Input material: PBMCs. CDR3 sequence: CASSPYSGGARETQYF. In DNA form, the CDR3 reads TGTGCCAGCAGCCCCTATAGCGGGGGGGCCCGGGAGACCCAGTACTTC.